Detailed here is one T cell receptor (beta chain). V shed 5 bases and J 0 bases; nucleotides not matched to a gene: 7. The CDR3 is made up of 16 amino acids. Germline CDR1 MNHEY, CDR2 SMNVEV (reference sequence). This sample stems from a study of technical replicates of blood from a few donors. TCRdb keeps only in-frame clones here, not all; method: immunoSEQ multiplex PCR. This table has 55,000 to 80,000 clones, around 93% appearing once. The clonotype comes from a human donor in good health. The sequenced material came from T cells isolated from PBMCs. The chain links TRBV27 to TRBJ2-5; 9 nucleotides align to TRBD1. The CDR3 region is CASSHQTGGYQETQYF. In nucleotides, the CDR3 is TGTGCCAGCAGTCATCAGACAGGGGGATACCAAGAGACCCAGTACTTC.